Reported below is one TCR beta chain. The antigen this receptor binds is unknown. One base away there is no much larger clone; base qualities are not given. The sample belongs to a study of technical replicates of blood from a handful of donors (TCRdb year 2017). CDR1 and CDR2 are drawn from the germline V gene (reference sequence): GTSNPN, SVGIG. The junction carries 16 bases between V and J, which are trimmed by 2 bases and 6 bases respectively. The CDR3, from cysteine to phenylalanine, totals 14 residues. The kept DNA is CDR3 alone, 42 bases in frame from the first base. Library method: the immunoSEQ multiplex PCR assay. TCRdb took over this immuneACCESS table, retaining in-frame rearrangements with V and J assigned. Such tables are incomplete; in checked studies, under half of the missing clones stem from an unresolved V gene, and the remainder is unexplained. The sample contains fewer than 20,000 clones, 82% of them found a single time. The top ten clonotypes cover 10% of the sample.

The specimen was PBMCs. The V and J segments used are TRBV30 and TRBJ1-1; the D segment could be TRBD1, given 5 matching bases. The TCR was taken from a human donor in good health. Some clones in this sample may be carry-over from other donors' samples. In nucleotides, the sequence is TGTGCCTGGAGTACGGGGGGAAAGGCTCCTGAAGCTTTCTTT. The translation is CAWSTGGKAPEAFF. Extended through the reference TRBV30 and TRBJ1-1 proteins, this CDR3 yields the full variable domain: SQTIHQWPATLVQPVGSPLSLECTVEGTSNPNLYWYRQAAGRGLQLLFYSVGIGQISSEVPQNLSASRPQDRQFILSSKKLLLSDSGFYLCAWSTGGKAPEAFFGQGTRLTVV.